Following are 15 T cell receptor beta chains from one sample sequenced in a study of blood T cells in healthy people across ages. Primed by a sample-barcoded 5' primer and a J-beta primer mix, a second PCR proceeded for about 7 to 12 cycles. One entry per CDR3 protein, called by TCRdb with MiXCR from the 5' RACE reads. Of about 1.5 million distinct CDR3 sequences listed, 40% to 50% were seen once; the top ten hold roughly 7.9%. Source material: blood. The receptors shown here come from a young woman in good health.

Worth noting for this clonotype: Mismatch with germline at one junction end may stem from a read error. The rearrangement uses TRBV6-1 and TRBJ2-4, with D possibly TRBD1 on 5 matching bases. The germline V gene encodes CDR1 MNHNS and CDR2 SASEGT. This CDR3 region has 13 residues. The CDR3 DNA reads TGTGCCAGCAGTGAGACAGACAAAACCATTCAGTACTTC. Its translation is CASSETDKTIQYF.

This clonotype was recorded only once. The chain carries TRBV5-6 and TRBJ2-3, with TRBD2 matching 8 bases. The CDR3 sequence is 15 residues long. Trimming took 1 base from V and 4 from J; bases not matched to a gene: 5. Germline lookup yields CDR1 SGHDT and CDR2 YYEEEE. The CDR3 sequence is CASSLFAGGADTQYF. CDR3 nucleotides: TGTGCCAGCAGCTTGTTTGCGGGAGGTGCAGATACGCAGTATTTT.

This clonotype turned up a few times. The chain combines TRBV28 with TRBJ1-1; D remains ambiguous. V was clipped by 0 bases and J by 6 bases, with 2 bases between them. The CDR3 contains 11 residues. Looked up from germline, CDR1 is MDHEN and CDR2 is SYDVKM. The CDR3 coding sequence is TGTGCCAGCAGTTTATGGTCTGAAGCTTTCTTT. It specifies CASSLWSEAFF. The full variable domain, completed using reference TRBV28 and TRBJ1-1, is DVKVTQSSRYLVKRTGEKVFLECVQDMDHENMFWYRQDPGLGLRLIYFSYDVKMKEKGDIPEGYSVSREKKERFSLILESASTNQTSMYLCASSLWSEAFFGQGTRLTVV.

The V gene is TRBV20-1, the J gene TRBJ1-5, with D perhaps TRBD1 (5 bases). The germline CDR1 and CDR2 sequences are DFQATT and SNEGSKA (reference sequence). V lost 5 bases and J lost 5, with 16 bases in between. The CDR3 loop spans 14 amino acids. The CDR3 nucleotides are TGCAGTGCTCTGGGACGGGTGAAGGATCAGCCCCAGCATTTT. The encoded protein is CSALGRVKDQPQHF.

The chain is built from TRBV12-3 or TRBV12-4 and TRBJ1-6, with D possibly TRBD1 on 6 matching bases. This CDR3 comprises 14 residues. V dropped 6 bases and J dropped 6 bases, with 12 bases sitting between them. The CDR3 DNA follows: TGTGCCAGCAGGGGGGGGGGCCTTAATTCACCCCTCCACTTT. Translation gives CASRGGGLNSPLHF.

This rearrangement joins TRBV7-9 to TRBJ2-7, with TRBD1 as a possible D gene (6 bases). The CDR3 covers 15 residues. Germline V gives CDR1 SEHNR, CDR2 FQNEAQ (reference sequence). V was cut by 4 bases and J by 0 bases, with 13 bases left in between. CDR3: CASSSATGDSYEQYF. CDR3 nucleotide sequence: TGTGCCAGCAGCTCGGCGACAGGCGACTCCTACGAGCAGTACTTC.

Ten or more counts support this clonotype. This chain uses TRBV10-3 with TRBJ2-7, with a possible D match to TRBD2 (6 bases). This CDR3 contains 13 residues. Germline CDR1 ENHRY, CDR2 SYGVKD. The V and J ends lost 6 bases and 2 bases respectively, with 11 bases between them. In DNA, the CDR3 is TGTGCCATCAGCGGGGACTCTCCCTACGAGCAGTACTTC. It codes for CAISGDSPYEQYF.

This clonotype was found a few times. In nucleotides, the CDR3 is TGCGCCAGCAGCCCGGAAGGACTAGCGGGGTTAGCCAAAAACATTCAGTACTTC. Translation gives CASSPEGLAGLAKNIQYF. The chain combines TRBV5-1 with TRBJ2-4; 12 bases fit TRBD2. From germline, CDR1 is SGHRS and CDR2 YFSETQ. This CDR3 is built from 18 residues. After removal of 4 bases from V and 0 bases from J, the junction contained 8 bases not matched to a gene.

This clonotype occurred a few times. This chain connects TRBV28 to TRBJ1-5, with TRBD1 as a possible D gene (6 bases). V was clipped by 8 bases and J by 2 bases, with 10 bases between them. This CDR3 comprises 13 residues. Germline V gene data show CDR1 as MDHEN and CDR2 as SYDVKM. Written as DNA, the CDR3 is TGTGCCAGCGCTAGACAGGGCAATCAGCCCCAGCATTTT. Translation: CASARQGNQPQHF.

The V and J genes are TRBV6-5 and TRBJ1-6; D is uncertain. CDR1 MNHEY and CDR2 SVGAGI come from the germline V gene. V shed 10 bases and J shed 12 bases, with 16 bases lying between them. This CDR3 region has 12 residues. The CDR3 loop is CATSSGSQPLHF. In nucleotides, the CDR3 is TGTGCCACCAGCTCGGGGTCCCAACCCCTCCACTTT.

The V gene is TRBV13, the J gene TRBJ2-7; possibly TRBD1 for D (6 bases). V was pared by 0 bases and J by 4 bases, with 13 bases between. This CDR3 is 15 amino acids long. Germline CDR1 and CDR2: PRHDT and FYEKMQ (reference sequence). CDR3 amino acids: CASSLGTGFFYEQYF. CDR3 bases: TGTGCCAGCAGCTTAGGTACAGGGTTTTTTTACGAGCAGTACTTC.

The rearrangement links TRBV11-2 to TRBJ2-1; D might be TRBD2 (5 bases). V was cut by 5 bases and J by 10 bases, with 12 bases left in between. CDR1 is SGHAT, CDR2 FQNNGV, per germline. The length of the CDR3 is 12 residues. The CDR3 spells CASSQRSTEQFF. CDR3 DNA: TGTGCCAGCAGCCAGCGGAGTACCGAGCAGTTCTTC. The entire variable domain, with the rest obtained from reference TRBV11-2 and TRBJ2-1, is as follows: EAGVAQSPRYKIIEKRQSVAFWCNPISGHATLYWYQQILGQGPKLLIQFQNNGVVDDSQLPKDRFSAERLKGVDSTLKIQPAKLEDSAVYLCASSQRSTEQFFGPGTRLTVL.

The V and J genes are TRBV7-9 and TRBJ2-3; 8 nucleotides line up with TRBD2. This CDR3 is built from 16 residues. Germline CDR1 is SEHNR and CDR2 is FQNEAQ (reference sequence). J was trimmed by 2 bases and V by 7 bases; bases with no gene match: 11. CDR3 DNA: TGTGCCAGCATCCCCAGCGATAGCGGGGTCACAGATACGCAGTATTTT. Its protein is CASIPSDSGVTDTQYF.

The chain has TRBV12-3 or TRBV12-4 and TRBJ2-1, with D perhaps matching TRBD2 (7 bases). Judging by the DNA end, TRBJ2-7 fits better; the J call may be wrong. The CDR3 runs 16 residues. The DNA for the CDR3 is TGTGCCAGCAGTTTAGCACCGAGGGGGGGTTACAATGAGCAGTACTTC. It translates to CASSLAPRGGYNEQYF.

The chain has TRBV7-9 and TRBJ1-2; a weak D match, TRBD1 (6 bases). Trimming took off 1 base at V and 12 bases at J, with 15 bases between the two ends. The CDR3 sequence is 13 residues long. CDR1 and CDR2 from the germline V gene are SEHNR and FQNEAQ (reference sequence). As DNA, the CDR3 is TGTGCCAGCAGCTTAGAGGTCACAGGGTCCAACACCTTC. Amino acids: CASSLEVTGSNTF.